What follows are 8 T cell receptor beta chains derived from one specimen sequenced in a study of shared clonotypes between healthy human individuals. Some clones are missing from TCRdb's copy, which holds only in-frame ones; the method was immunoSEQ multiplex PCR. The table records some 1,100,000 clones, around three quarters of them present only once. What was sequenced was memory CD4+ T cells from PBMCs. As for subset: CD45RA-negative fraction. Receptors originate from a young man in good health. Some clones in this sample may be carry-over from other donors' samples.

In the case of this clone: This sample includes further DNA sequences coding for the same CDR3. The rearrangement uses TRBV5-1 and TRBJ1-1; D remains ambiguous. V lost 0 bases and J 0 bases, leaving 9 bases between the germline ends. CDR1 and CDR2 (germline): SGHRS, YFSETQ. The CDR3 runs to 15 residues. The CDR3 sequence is CASSLGAGMNTEAFF. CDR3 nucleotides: TGCGCCAGCAGCTTGGGAGCGGGGATGAACACTGAAGCTTTCTTT.

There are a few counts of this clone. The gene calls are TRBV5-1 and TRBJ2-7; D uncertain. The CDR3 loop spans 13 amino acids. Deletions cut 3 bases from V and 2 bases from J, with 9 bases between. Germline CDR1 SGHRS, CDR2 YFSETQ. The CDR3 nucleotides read TGCGCCAGCAGCTACGGGTTTCCCTACGAGCAGTACTTC. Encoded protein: CASSYGFPYEQYF.

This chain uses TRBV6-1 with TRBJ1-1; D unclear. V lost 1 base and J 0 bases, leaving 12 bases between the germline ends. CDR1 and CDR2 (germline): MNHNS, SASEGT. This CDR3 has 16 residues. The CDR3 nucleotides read TGTGCCAGCAGTGAAGGTAGCCGCGGAATGAACACTGAAGCTTTCTTT. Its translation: CASSEGSRGMNTEAFF.

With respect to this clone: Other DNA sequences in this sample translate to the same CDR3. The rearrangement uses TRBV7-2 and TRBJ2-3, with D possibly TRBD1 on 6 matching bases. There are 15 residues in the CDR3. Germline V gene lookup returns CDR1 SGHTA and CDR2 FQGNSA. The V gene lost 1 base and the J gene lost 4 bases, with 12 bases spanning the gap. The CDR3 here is CASSLEGWGPDTQYF. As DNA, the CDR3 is TGTGCCAGCAGCTTAGAGGGGTGGGGGCCAGATACGCAGTATTTT.

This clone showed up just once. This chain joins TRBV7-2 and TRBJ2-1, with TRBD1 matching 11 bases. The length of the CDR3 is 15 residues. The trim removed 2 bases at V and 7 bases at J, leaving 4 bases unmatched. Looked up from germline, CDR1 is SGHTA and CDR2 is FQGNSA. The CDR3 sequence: CASSLRTGGRNEQFF. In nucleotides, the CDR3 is TGTGCCAGCAGCTTAAGGACAGGGGGCAGGAATGAGCAGTTCTTC. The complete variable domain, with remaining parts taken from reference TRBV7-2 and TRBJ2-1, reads GAGVSQSPSNKVTEKGKDVELRCDPISGHTALYWYRQSLGQGLEFLIYFQGNSAPDKSGLPSDRFSAERTGGSVSTLTIQRTQQEDSAVYLCASSLRTGGRNEQFFGPGTRLTVL.

The DNA for the CDR3 is TGTGCCAGCAGCTTACTAGCGGAACCGATTAACAATGAGCAGTTCTTC. Translation: CASSLLAEPINNEQFF. The chain joins TRBV7-2 to TRBJ2-1; TRBD2 aligns across 7 bases. Germline V CDR1 and CDR2: SGHTA, FQGNSA. V dropped 2 bases and J dropped 5; count of bases not matched to a gene: 9. The CDR3 covers 16 residues.

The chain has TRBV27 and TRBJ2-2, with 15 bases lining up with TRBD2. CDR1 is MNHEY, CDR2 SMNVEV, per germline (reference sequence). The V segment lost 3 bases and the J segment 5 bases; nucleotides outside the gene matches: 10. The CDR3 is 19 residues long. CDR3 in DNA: TGTGCCAGCAGTTTCCTCAGGACTAGCGGGAGGGCCGGGACCGGGGAGCTGTTTTTT. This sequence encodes CASSFLRTSGRAGTGELFF.

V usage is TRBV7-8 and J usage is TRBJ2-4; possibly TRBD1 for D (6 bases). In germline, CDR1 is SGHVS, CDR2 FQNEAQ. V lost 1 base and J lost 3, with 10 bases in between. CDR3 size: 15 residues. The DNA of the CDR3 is TGTGCCAGCAGCTTAGGGACAGTGGACAAAAACATTCAGTACTTC. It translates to CASSLGTVDKNIQYF.